The 3 T cell receptor beta chains in this list originate from one sample, sequenced in a study of blood T cell repertoires in COVID-19. The assay was immunoSEQ multiplex PCR, and TCRdb's table has in-frame clones only and misses some. Of about 300,000 clones in the sample, roughly 83% were seen once. Input material: peripheral blood. These receptors came from a human donor with COVID-19, enrolled during active disease. The donor label of this sample is uncertain.

The genes are TRBV11-1 and TRBJ2-7, with D perhaps TRBD1 (6 bases). The ends were cut back, 4 bases at V and 0 bases at J, with 16 bases in the middle. Germline lookup yields CDR1 SGHAT and CDR2 FQDESV (reference sequence). The CDR3 loop spans 16 amino acids. CDR3: CASSSPPGQSSYEQYF. The DNA for the CDR3 is TGTGCCAGCAGCTCACCCCCGGGACAAAGCTCCTACGAGCAGTACTTC.

V gene TRBV24-1 combines with J gene TRBJ2-5; TRBD1 might be the D (7 bases). CDR3 length: 16 residues. V was trimmed by 5 bases and J by 4 bases, leaving 19 bases between them. CDR1 is KGHDR and CDR2 is SFDVKD in the germline V gene. CDR3 in DNA: TGTGCCACCAGTGCTATTCGGGGGCAGGGGGGAGAGACCCAGTACTTC. It translates to CATSAIRGQGGETQYF.

The rearrangement joins TRBV2 to TRBJ2-1; D is undetermined. Germline CDR1 SNHLY, CDR2 FYNNEI. The CDR3 runs to 14 residues. V lost 7 bases and J lost 8, with 18 bases in between. CDR3: CASTRSSLSDEQFF. As DNA, the CDR3 is TGTGCCAGCACGAGAAGTTCTCTCTCCGATGAGCAGTTCTTC.